This T cell receptor beta chain was captured in a study of blood T cell repertoires in COVID-19. Study-wide context: Acute and convalescent COVID-19 samples came from the United States, Italy and Spain.

Original handling: Reference gene primer amplification gave nucleated cell count estimates. The repertoire was sequenced with immunoSEQ multiplex PCR; TCRdb's copy has only in-frame clones and lacks some. D and trimming come from the DNA, and the V and J calls and clone size come from that table. Among 150,000 to 200,000 clones, about 86% were seen once, and the ten largest hold approximately 11%. Between the trimmed V and J ends, which lost 6 bases and 2 bases, there was a span of 10 bases. The germline CDR1 and CDR2 sequences are SGHTA and FQGTGA. This CDR3 region has 13 residues. The Seattle patients joined while their infection was active and were tracked longitudinally afterward.

The chain combines TRBV7-3 with TRBJ2-5; TRBD2 might be the D (5 bases). Material for sequencing was peripheral blood. The origin of this receptor is an older woman with COVID-19, enrolled during active disease. DNA for the CDR3: TGTGCCAGCAGTCGAAGCGGACAAGAGACCCAGTACTTC. Its translation: CASSRSGQETQYF.